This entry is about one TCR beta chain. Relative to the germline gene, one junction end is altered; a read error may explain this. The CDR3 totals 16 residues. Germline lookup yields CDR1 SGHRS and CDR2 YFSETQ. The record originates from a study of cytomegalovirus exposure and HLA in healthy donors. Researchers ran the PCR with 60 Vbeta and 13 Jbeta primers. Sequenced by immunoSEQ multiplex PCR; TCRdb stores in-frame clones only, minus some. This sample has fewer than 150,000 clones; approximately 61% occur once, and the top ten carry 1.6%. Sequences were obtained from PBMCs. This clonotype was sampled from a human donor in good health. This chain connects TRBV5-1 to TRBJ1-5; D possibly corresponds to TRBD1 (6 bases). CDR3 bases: TGCGCCAGCAGCTTGGACCCGGGGGGCGGCAATAAGCCCCAGCATTTT. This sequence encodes CASSLDPGGGNKPQHF. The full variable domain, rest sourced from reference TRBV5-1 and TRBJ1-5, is KAGVTQTPRYLIKTRGQQVTLSCSPISGHRSVSWYQQTPGQGLQFLFEYFSETQRNKGNFPGRFSGRQFSNSRSEMNVSTLELGDSALYLCASSLDPGGGNKPQHFGDGTRLSIL.